This TCR beta chain was observed in a study of cytotoxic CD8 clonotypes in ibrutinib-treated CLL. This CDR3 spans 11 amino acids. CDR1 is ENHRY, CDR2 SYGVKD, per germline. Trimming took off 6 bases at V and 3 bases at J, with 6 bases between the two ends. Some clones are missing from TCRdb's copy, which holds only in-frame ones; the method was immunoSEQ multiplex PCR. This repertoire shows roughly 150,000 clones, roughly three quarters found once; its top ten account for about 5%. The chain employs TRBV10-3 and TRBJ2-7, with TRBD2 as a possible D gene (5 bases). This receptor was taken from a human donor with chronic lymphocytic leukemia. Sample: PBMCs, taken after 24 months of ibrutinib treatment. The CDR3 loop reads CAIRRDYEQYF. The CDR3 DNA sequence: TGTGCCATCAGGAGGGACTACGAGCAGTACTTC.